A selection of T cell receptor beta chains follows, all from one sample in a study of T-cell memory formation after mild COVID-19. A single record per CDR3 protein comes from TCRdb applying MiXCR to the 5' RACE reads. The sample lists 450,000 to 650,000 distinct CDR3 sequences; roughly 22% were seen once. Sequenced sample: PBMCs or a T cell subset sorted from them (not recorded which). Source of these receptors: an adult woman who had mild COVID-19 (a few samples of this study predate the infection). Cell type and time point are not known. Each CDR3 is given with its conserved first and last residue. A D gene is named only where the DNA matches it firmly. Part of the rows lack a size; the others show once, few, many or a class for expanded clones.

v_gene,j_gene,d_gene,len,abundance,CDR3aa,CDR3nt
TRBV4-1,TRBJ2-7,-,16,-,CASSQGPGQPNYEQYF,TGCGCCAGCAGCCAAGGTCCGGGACAACCCAATTACGAGCAGTACTTC
TRBV9,TRBJ2-1,TRBD1,16,-,CASSVEGQGRYNEQFF,TGTGCCAGCAGCGTAGAGGGACAGGGGCGCTACAATGAGCAGTTCTTC
TRBV5-1,TRBJ1-2,TRBD1,13,-,CASSVGGDYGYTF,TGCGCCAGCAGCGTAGGGGGCGACTATGGCTACACCTTC
TRBV6-2/TRBV6-3,TRBJ2-5,-,17,few,CASSYSVWGGSQETQYF,TGTGCCAGCAGTTACTCGGTGTGGGGAGGCTCCCAAGAGACCCAGTACTTC
TRBV5-1,TRBJ1-2,-,14,many,CASSLDGQNYGYTF,TGCGCCAGCAGCTTGGATGGACAGAACTATGGCTACACCTTC
TRBV7-8,TRBJ1-4,-,14,-,CASSYTGLNEKLFF,TGTGCCAGCAGCTATACAGGGCTTAATGAAAAACTGTTTTTT
TRBV5-1,TRBJ1-1,-,14,few,CASSLEEGYTEAFF,TGCGCCAGCAGCTTGGAGGAGGGTTACACTGAAGCTTTCTTT
TRBV7-6,TRBJ2-7,TRBD1,15,-,CASSSGQGAPYEQYF,TGTGCCAGCAGCTCCGGACAGGGGGCACCTTACGAGCAGTACTTC
TRBV29-1,TRBJ2-1,TRBD1,18,few,CSVEDQILGTGRTNEQFF,TGCAGCGTTGAAGATCAGATTTTGGGGACAGGGAGGACCAATGAGCAGTTCTTC
TRBV29-1,TRBJ2-1,-,14,-,CSVWGRHSYNEQFF,TGCAGCGTTTGGGGGCGGCACTCCTACAATGAGCAGTTCTTC
TRBV7-9,TRBJ1-3,-,15,-,CASSLDQDLENTIYF,TGTGCCAGCAGCTTAGATCAGGATCTGGAAAACACCATATATTTT
TRBV12-3/TRBV12-4,TRBJ1-2,-,13,-,CASSLDGLKGYTF,TGTGCCAGCAGTCTCGATGGGCTAAAGGGCTACACCTTC
TRBV4-1,TRBJ1-1,-,13,-,CASSHTGRPEAFF,TGCGCCAGCAGCCATACAGGCCGCCCTGAAGCTTTCTTT
TRBV20-1,TRBJ2-7,-,15,-,CSARDGTSPHYEQYF,TGCAGTGCTAGAGATGGAACTAGTCCCCACTACGAGCAGTACTTC
TRBV12-3/TRBV12-4,TRBJ2-1,-,10,-,CASGATEQFF,TGTGCCAGCGGGGCTACGGAGCAGTTCTTC
TRBV7-2,TRBJ2-7,-,15,-,CASSTTGTRDYEQYF,TGTGCCAGCAGCACCACCGGGACCAGGGACTACGAGCAGTACTTC
TRBV30,TRBJ2-2,-,13,-,CAWGRSGTGELFF,TGTGCCTGGGGTCGATCGGGCACCGGGGAGCTGTTTTTT
TRBV4-3,TRBJ2-3,-,13,many,CASSSSSVDTQYF,TGCGCCAGCAGCTCCTCATCCGTAGATACGCAGTATTTT
TRBV18,TRBJ1-3,-,16,-,CASSRNGRSSGNTIYF,TGTGCCAGCTCACGTAACGGGAGGAGCTCTGGAAACACCATATATTTT
TRBV27,TRBJ2-7,TRBD1,13,few,CASRSQGAWEQYF,TGTGCCAGCAGATCGCAGGGGGCTTGGGAGCAGTACTTC
TRBV7-2,TRBJ1-3,-,15,few,CASSSRRSSGNTIYF,TGTGCCAGCAGCTCGCGACGGAGCTCTGGAAACACCATATATTTT
TRBV18,TRBJ1-1,-,15,-,CASRPPGVMNTEAFF,TGTGCCAGCCGCCCTCCGGGAGTCATGAACACTGAAGCTTTCTTT
TRBV11-2,TRBJ2-1,-,16,-,CASSLDAGSAYNEQFF,TGTGCCAGCAGCTTAGACGCGGGATCTGCATACAATGAGCAGTTCTTC
TRBV13,TRBJ1-2,TRBD1,15,-,CASSLVTGEDYGYTF,TGTGCCAGCAGCTTGGTTACAGGGGAAGACTATGGCTACACCTTC
TRBV9,TRBJ2-7,TRBD2,14,many,CASSVTGTSGEQYF,TGTGCCAGCAGCGTAACCGGGACTAGCGGCGAGCAGTACTTC
TRBV20-1,TRBJ1-5,-,17,-,CSARDSRNTYSNQPQHF,TGCAGTGCTAGAGATAGTCGTAATACCTATAGCAATCAGCCCCAGCATTTT
TRBV12-3/TRBV12-4,TRBJ1-4,-,15,-,CASRLNPATNEKLFF,TGTGCCAGCAGACTCAACCCCGCAACTAATGAAAAACTGTTTTTT
TRBV7-6,TRBJ2-3,TRBD1,16,few,CASSIRTGLSTDTQYF,TGTGCCAGCAGCATCAGGACAGGGCTGAGCACAGATACGCAGTATTTT
TRBV9,TRBJ2-7,TRBD1,16,-,CASSSNRDRGIREQYF,TGTGCCAGCAGCTCCAACCGGGACAGGGGGATCCGCGAGCAGTACTTC
TRBV2,TRBJ2-1,TRBD2,15,few,CASSEGSGRSNEQFF,TGTGCCAGCAGTGAAGGTAGCGGGAGGAGCAATGAGCAGTTCTTC
TRBV7-9,TRBJ1-1,-,14,few,CASSLVYVNTEAFF,TGTGCCAGCAGCTTAGTGTACGTGAACACTGAAGCTTTCTTT
TRBV27,TRBJ1-5,TRBD1,16,-,CASSPKTGVLGQPQHF,TGTGCCAGCAGTCCGAAGACAGGGGTCCTCGGTCAGCCCCAGCATTTT
TRBV29-1,TRBJ1-1,-,14,-,CSVDGGGLNTEAFF,TGCAGCGTTGATGGGGGAGGACTGAACACTGAAGCTTTCTTT
TRBV4-2,TRBJ2-7,-,17,-,CASSQGTGTPSSYEQYF,TGTGCCAGCAGCCAAGGAACCGGGACACCGAGCTCCTACGAGCAGTACTTC
TRBV4-1,TRBJ2-1,-,14,-,CASSQLEGGAEQFF,TGCGCCAGCAGCCAACTCGAGGGGGGTGCTGAGCAGTTCTTC
TRBV7-3,TRBJ1-1,TRBD1,16,few,CASSLWDRAVNTEAFF,TGTGCCAGCAGCTTATGGGACAGGGCGGTGAACACTGAAGCTTTCTTT
TRBV20-1,TRBJ2-7,-,13,-,CSGTRDTSYEQYF,TGCAGCGGGACCCGGGACACCTCCTACGAGCAGTACTTC
TRBV9,TRBJ2-7,TRBD2,14,-,CASSGLRGRYEQYF,TGTGCCAGCAGCGGCCTTCGCGGGAGGTACGAGCAGTACTTC
TRBV5-1,TRBJ2-1,-,14,-,CASSEGGAYNEQFF,TGCGCCAGCAGCGAAGGGGGAGCCTACAATGAGCAGTTCTTC
TRBV19,TRBJ2-2,-,13,-,CASSIAISGELFF,TGTGCCAGTAGTATAGCAATCTCCGGGGAGCTGTTTTTT
TRBV14,TRBJ1-1,-,13,-,CASSQKGNTEAFF,TGTGCCAGCAGCCAAAAGGGGAACACTGAAGCTTTCTTT
TRBV5-4,TRBJ2-1,-,16,many,CASSLELASSYNEQFF,TGTGCCAGCAGCTTGGAGCTAGCGAGCTCCTACAATGAGCAGTTCTTC
TRBV19,TRBJ1-5,-,13,-,CASSEGRIQPQHF,TGTGCCAGTAGTGAGGGTCGAATACAGCCCCAGCATTTT
TRBV6-2/TRBV6-3,TRBJ2-1,-,13,-,CASSLREHDEQFF,TGTGCCAGCAGTTTGAGAGAGCACGATGAGCAGTTCTTC
TRBV20-1,TRBJ2-3,-,15,few,CSASFVHAATDTQYF,TGCAGTGCTAGTTTTGTCCACGCGGCAACAGATACGCAGTATTTT
TRBV2,TRBJ1-1,-,12,few,CASRKEMSMAFF,TGTGCCAGCAGGAAAGAGATGTCCATGGCTTTCTTT
TRBV29-1,TRBJ1-4,-,11,-,CSVGVGGKLFF,TGCAGCGTCGGGGTAGGGGGAAAACTGTTTTTT
TRBV4-2,TRBJ2-7,TRBD2,16,few,CASSHGLAGGLYEQYF,TGTGCCAGCAGCCATGGACTAGCGGGAGGTCTCTACGAGCAGTACTTC
TRBV28,TRBJ2-1,TRBD2,14,few,CATSGLAGLNEQFF,TGTGCCACCTCGGGACTAGCGGGTTTAAATGAGCAGTTCTTC
TRBV14,TRBJ2-7,-,14,few,CASSQDGGIYEQYF,TGTGCCAGCAGCCAAGATGGCGGGATATACGAGCAGTACTTC
TRBV30,TRBJ1-1,-,14,-,CAWRVRRRNTEAFF,TGTGCCTGGAGAGTGAGGAGACGGAACACTGAAGCTTTCTTT
TRBV29-1,TRBJ2-2,-,15,few,CSVERRGKNTGELFF,TGCAGCGTTGAACGGCGCGGAAAGAACACCGGGGAGCTGTTTTTT
TRBV19,TRBJ1-1,-,13,-,CASSIELGGEAFF,TGTGCCAGTAGTATAGAGCTCGGCGGCGAAGCTTTCTTT
TRBV5-1,TRBJ1-1,TRBD1,15,-,CASSPGQGRNTEAFF,TGCGCCAGCAGCCCCGGACAGGGCAGGAACACTGAAGCTTTCTTT